A single sample is the source of the 23 T cell receptor beta chains below, sequenced in a study of blood T cells in healthy people across ages. Primed by a sample-barcoded 5' primer and a J-beta primer mix, a second PCR proceeded for about 7 to 12 cycles. TCRdb recomputed calls from the 5' RACE reads with MiXCR, one row per CDR3 protein. Found here are roughly 1.4 million distinct CDR3 sequences, around 59% of them singletons; the top ten hold 5% to 7%. The sequencing input was blood. These receptors were collected from a man younger than 30 in good health.

This clonotype has only a few counts. The chain couples TRBV30 to TRBJ2-4, with D maybe TRBD1 (5 bases). Germline CDR1 reads GTSNPN; CDR2 reads SVGIG (reference sequence). V was trimmed by 3 bases and J by 5 bases, leaving 14 bases between them. The CDR3 is 14 residues long. The DNA for the CDR3 is TGTGCCTGGAGCCAGACAGTGGTTGAAAACATTCAGTACTTC. Its translation is CAWSQTVVENIQYF.

The V call is TRBV4-1, the J call TRBJ1-6, with D unclear. Trimming took 4 bases from V and 8 from J, leaving 15 bases between them. CDR1 and CDR2 (germline): MGHRA, YSYEKL. This CDR3 contains 15 residues. In DNA, the CDR3 is TGCGCCAGCAGCCTACTAGACGGTGATTATTCACCCCTCCACTTT. Its protein is CASSLLDGDYSPLHF.

The chain has TRBV25-1 and TRBJ2-3; D possibly matches TRBD1 or TRBD2 (5 bases each). CDR1 is MGHDK, CDR2 SYGVNS, per germline. The V gene lost 1 base and the J gene lost 2 bases, with 10 bases spanning the gap. The CDR3 contains 15 residues. CDR3 in amino acids: CASSELLGTTDTQYF. CDR3 bases: TGTGCCAGCAGTGAATTGTTGGGGACCACAGATACGCAGTATTTT.

This chain uses TRBV7-8 with TRBJ2-1; 7 positions agree with TRBD1. Germline CDR1 SGHVS, CDR2 FQNEAQ. There are 17 residues in the CDR3. Trimming cost V 5 bases and J 7 bases; bases outside gene matches: 17. Written as DNA, the CDR3 is TGTGCCAGCAGCCCTCCATCGGGAAGGGGGCGATGGAATGAGCAGTTCTTC. Translated: CASSPPSGRGRWNEQFF.

The chain is built from TRBV7-9 and TRBJ2-3, with TRBD1 matching over 9 bases. Germline values: CDR1 SEHNR, CDR2 FQNEAQ (reference sequence). Trimming at V came to 5 bases and at J to 4 bases, leaving 7 bases not matched to a gene. This CDR3 comprises 15 residues. The DNA of the CDR3 is TGTGCCAGCAGCGCCCGGGACAGGGAGTCAGATACGCAGTATTTT. It translates to CASSARDRESDTQYF.

J is TRBJ2-3 and V is TRBV6-2 or TRBV6-3; D unclear. There are 16 residues in the CDR3. Between the trimmed V and J ends, which lost 7 bases and 2 bases, there was a span of 19 bases. Germline lookup yields CDR1 MNHEY and CDR2 SVGEGT. The DNA of the CDR3 is TGTGCCAGCAAAGAGATCGGCAATATGAACACAGATACGCAGTATTTT. This translates into CASKEIGNMNTDTQYF.

The V call is TRBV18, the J call TRBJ2-4, with unresolved D. The assigned J gene may be wrong: the sequence end matches TRBJ2-5 better. Per the germline V gene, CDR1 is KGHSH and CDR2 is LQKENI. CDR3 length: 16 amino acids. The CDR3 is CASSPRTAISIETQYF. DNA of the CDR3: TGTGCCAGCTCACCCCGTACGGCCATTAGTATCGAGACCCAGTACTTC.

The V gene is TRBV6-5, the J gene TRBJ1-6, with a weak D call TRBD1 (6 bases). Germline assignment: CDR1 MNHEY and CDR2 SVGAGI. The V gene lost 6 bases and the J gene lost 14 bases, with 20 bases spanning the gap. There are 14 residues in the CDR3. CDR3 residues: CASSPPGHALALHF. The DNA for the CDR3 is TGTGCCAGCAGCCCACCGGGACACGCGCTTGCCCTCCACTTT.

This clonotype occurred a few times. The chain employs TRBV27 and TRBJ2-5; tentative D call: TRBD2 (7 bases). The J call may be in error: the DNA end matches TRBJ2-7 better. The CDR3 covers 14 residues. Looked up from germline, CDR1 is MNHEY and CDR2 is SMNVEV (reference sequence). The CDR3: CASSPHGGAGEQYF. CDR3 nucleotides: TGTGCCAGCAGTCCACATGGGGGGGCAGGCGAGCAGTACTTC.

This chain joins TRBV11-2 and TRBJ2-5; 8 bases match TRBD1. V shed 5 bases and J 12 bases; nucleotides not matched to a gene: 14. The CDR3 sequence is 14 residues long. Germline V gene data show CDR1 as SGHAT and CDR2 as FQNNGV. The CDR3, as DNA: TGTGCCAGCAGCGCGATGATAGAACGACAGGGGAAGTACTTC. Amino acids: CASSAMIERQGKYF.

The chain uses TRBV29-1 and TRBJ2-3; possible D gene TRBD2, 5 bases. V dropped 4 bases and J dropped 4 bases, with 15 bases sitting between them. The CDR3 spans 14 residues. Germline loops: CDR1 SQVTM, CDR2 ANQGSEA. The CDR3 coding sequence is TGCAGCGTTGTAGAGCGTGGGAGCTCAGATACGCAGTATTTT. This codes for CSVVERGSSDTQYF.

The chain carries TRBV25-1 and TRBJ1-1, with 9 bases aligning to TRBD1. In germline, CDR1 is MGHDK, CDR2 SYGVNS. V was clipped by 6 bases and J by 0 bases; unmatched bases: 5. This CDR3 comprises 15 residues. In DNA, the CDR3 is TGTGCCAGCAGCGAAACAGGGGGCCTGAACACTGAAGCTTTCTTT. The encoded protein is CASSETGGLNTEAFF.

The chain carries TRBV29-1 and TRBJ2-3, with 9 bases fitting TRBD1. The trim removed 4 bases at V and 4 bases at J, leaving 9 bases unmatched. The germline V gene encodes CDR1 SQVTM and CDR2 ANQGSEA. The CDR3 totals 15 residues. Here the CDR3 reads CSVVGQDRGPDTQYF. CDR3 DNA: TGCAGCGTTGTCGGTCAGGACAGGGGCCCAGATACGCAGTATTTT.

The V call is TRBV4-2, the J call TRBJ2-1, with TRBD2 matching over 11 bases. With the DNA end fitting TRBJ2-7 better, the J assignment may be wrong. The CDR3 is 16 amino acids. The germline gives CDR1 LGHNA, CDR2 YNFKEQ. The CDR3 region has the DNA TGTGCCAGCAGCCAAGATTTAGCGGGGGGGAACAATGAGCAGTACTTC. The encoded protein is CASSQDLAGGNNEQYF.

This rearrangement joins TRBV29-1 to TRBJ2-7, with 8 bases matching TRBD1. The J call is in doubt because the DNA end fits TRBJ2-5 better. CDR1 is SQVTM and CDR2 is ANQGSEA in the germline V gene. The CDR3 consists of 13 residues. This CDR3 is CSVEGRTGETQYF. The CDR3 DNA reads as TGCAGCGTTGAGGGCAGGACAGGGGAGACCCAGTACTTC.

This rearrangement joins TRBV7-2 to TRBJ2-4; possible D gene TRBD1, 5 bases. This CDR3 is built from 15 residues. Germline V gene lookup returns CDR1 SGHTA and CDR2 FQGNSA. V was pared by 5 bases and J by 4 bases, with 15 bases between. In DNA form, the CDR3 reads TGTGCCAGCAGCCCCGAAGTCAGGGCTAAAAACATTCAGTACTTC. Translated: CASSPEVRAKNIQYF.

This chain joins TRBV6-2 or TRBV6-3 and TRBJ2-2; TRBD1 matches 10 bases. CDR1 is MNHEY, CDR2 SVGEGT, per germline. J gave up 6 bases and V 6 bases, and 1 base lay outside the gene matches. The CDR3 sequence is 13 residues long. The CDR3 reads CASRGTGAGELFF. The CDR3 DNA is TGTGCCAGCAGGGGGACAGGGGCCGGGGAGCTGTTTTTT.

The chain joins TRBV2 to TRBJ2-1; unclear D gene. Trimming pared 6 bases from V and 3 bases from J, leaving 15 bases between. This CDR3 region has 15 residues. Per germline, CDR1 SNHLY and CDR2 FYNNEI. CDR3 amino acids: CASSVRPEIYNEQFF. The DNA for the CDR3 is TGTGCCAGCAGCGTACGCCCCGAGATCTACAATGAGCAGTTCTTC. Supplemented by reference TRBV2 and TRBJ2-1, the full variable domain reads EPEVTQTPSHQVTQMGQEVILRCVPISNHLYFYWYRQILGQKVEFLVSFYNNEISEKSEIFDDQFSVERPDGSNFTLKIRSTKLEDSAMYFCASSVRPEIYNEQFFGPGTRLTVL.

The CDR3 reads CASSMWGKETQYF. The DNA for the CDR3 is TGTGCCAGCAGCATGTGGGGTAAGGAGACCCAGTACTTC. V and J are TRBV25-1 and TRBJ2-5; D ambiguous. The CDR3 length is 13 residues. Per the germline V gene, CDR1 is MGHDK and CDR2 is SYGVNS. V shed 6 bases and J shed 5 bases, with 13 bases lying between them.

This clonotype was recorded a few times. The chain is built from TRBV7-2 and TRBJ2-5; the D is unclear. Germline CDR1 reads SGHTA; CDR2 reads FQGNSA. V gave up 1 base and J gave up 5 bases, with 11 bases separating them. The CDR3 is 14 residues long. The CDR3 DNA sequence: TGTGCCAGCAGCTTAGAGGCAGCAAGGGAGACCCAGTACTTC. Amino acid sequence: CASSLEAARETQYF. Full variable domain (missing parts from reference TRBV7-2 and TRBJ2-5): GAGVSQSPSNKVTEKGKDVELRCDPISGHTALYWYRQSLGQGLEFLIYFQGNSAPDKSGLPSDRFSAERTGGSVSTLTIQRTQQEDSAVYLCASSLEAARETQYFGPGTRLLVL.

This clonotype was observed a few times. This chain links TRBV20-1 with TRBJ2-7; 10 bases line up with TRBD2. CDR1 is DFQATT and CDR2 is SNEGSKA in the germline V gene (reference sequence). The junction had 7 bases not matched to a gene; V was cut back by 5 bases and J by 3 bases. The CDR3 runs 14 residues. The chain's CDR3 is CSAYSGRLGYEQYF. The CDR3 region has the DNA TGCAGTGCTTATAGCGGGAGGCTAGGCTACGAGCAGTACTTC.

A few counts support this clonotype. The genes are TRBV9 and TRBJ2-3; 7 bases map to TRBD2. Germline V gene lookup returns CDR1 SGDLS and CDR2 YYNGEE. The CDR3 length is 15 residues. The junction had 6 bases not matched to a gene; V was cut back by 0 bases and J by 5 bases. CDR3: CASSVAGGGVDTQYF. CDR3 DNA: TGTGCCAGCAGCGTAGCGGGCGGGGGAGTAGATACGCAGTATTTT.

The J gene is TRBJ1-5, the V gene TRBV10-3, with TRBD1 matching 9 bases. The CDR3 is 13 amino acids. Germline lookup yields CDR1 ENHRY and CDR2 SYGVKD. CDR3 residues: CASRDRENQPQHF. CDR3 DNA: TGTGCTTCCCGGGACAGGGAAAATCAGCCCCAGCATTTT.